These T cell receptor beta chains were read from a single sample in a study of blood T cell repertoires in COVID-19. Measured with immunoSEQ multiplex PCR; TCRdb has only the in-frame clones, and not every one. The table shows around 250,000 clones, with roughly 88% occurring only once. The specimen sequenced was PBMCs or T cells enriched from blood (not recorded which). These receptor sequences come from a woman aged 45-65 years who had recovered from COVID-19. CDR3s include the opening cysteine and the closing phenylalanine or tryptophan. A D gene is named only where the DNA matches it firmly. Clone size is stated in some rows and not others, as once, few, many or a class when expanded.

CDR3 length | J gene | V gene | clone size | D gene | CDR3 DNA | CDR3 protein
16 | TRBJ2-3 | TRBV12-5 | NA | TRBD2 | TGTGCTAGTGGCCGCGGGACTAGCGGGAGATCAGATACGCAGTATTTT | CASGRGTSGRSDTQYF
14 | TRBJ2-1 | TRBV11-3 | NA | TRBD2 | TGTGCCAGCAGCTTCACTAGCGCCTACAATGAGCAGTTCTTC | CASSFTSAYNEQFF
14 | TRBJ1-1 | TRBV19 | NA | NA | TGTGCCAGTAGATTCAGGGCCCCGAACACTGAAGCTTTCTTT | CASRFRAPNTEAFF
19 | TRBJ2-1 | TRBV20-1 | NA | TRBD2 | TGCAGTGCTAGTAAGTCTACTAGCGGCCTAAAGAGCTCCTACAATGAGCAGTTCTTC | CSASKSTSGLKSSYNEQFF
14 | TRBJ2-3 | TRBV14 | NA | TRBD2 | TGTGCCAGCAGCCGTAGCGGGGGTTCAGATACGCAGTATTTT | CASSRSGGSDTQYF
12 | TRBJ2-1 | TRBV2 | NA | NA | TGTGCCAGCACGGAAGGGAGGAATGAGCAGTTCTTC | CASTEGRNEQFF
12 | TRBJ1-2 | TRBV6-5 | NA | TRBD1 | TGTGCCAGCAGTAGGGACAGGAGCCGCTACACCTTC | CASSRDRSRYTF
13 | TRBJ2-7 | TRBV5-4 | few | TRBD2 | TGTGCCAGCAGCCAGAGGACTAGCCACGAGCAGTACTTC | CASSQRTSHEQYF
13 | TRBJ1-2 | TRBV15 | once | NA | TGTGCCACCAGCCTCCGTCTTCGGTTTGGCTACACCTTC | CATSLRLRFGYTF
15 | TRBJ1-3 | TRBV7-6 | few | TRBD1 | TGTGCCAGCAGCTTAGGCAGGGGGAAAGGAAACACCATATATTTT | CASSLGRGKGNTIYF
15 | TRBJ2-7 | TRBV6-1 | NA | NA | TGTGCCAGCAGTGAGAGCCGGGACAAAACCTACGAGCAGTACTTC | CASSESRDKTYEQYF
15 | TRBJ1-1 | TRBV21-1 | NA | NA | TGTGCCAGCAGCAAAGGTACCGGGGGTGACACTGAAGCTTTCTTT | CASSKGTGGDTEAFF
14 | TRBJ1-1 | TRBV7-3 | NA | TRBD1 | TGTGCCAGCAGCTCAGGGACAGGGGAGGGTGAAGCTTTCTTT | CASSSGTGEGEAFF
15 | TRBJ2-7 | TRBV6-1 | NA | NA | TGTGCCAGCAGTGAAAGGCCAGGTAGCTCCTACGAGCAGTACTTC | CASSERPGSSYEQYF
15 | TRBJ1-4 | TRBV28 | NA | NA | TGTGCCAGCAGTTCTCTGTCGGGAGGATATGAAAAACTGTTTTTT | CASSSLSGGYEKLFF
16 | TRBJ1-1 | TRBV28 | once | NA | TGTGCCAGCACCCCCTGGGGCAGGACAATGAACACTGAAGCTTTCTTT | CASTPWGRTMNTEAFF
15 | TRBJ2-1 | TRBV27 | once | NA | TGTGCCAGCAGACCTACGGGAGTAATAGGAAATGAGCAGTTCTTC | CASRPTGVIGNEQFF
15 | TRBJ2-7 | TRBV5-4 | NA | NA | TGTGCCAGCAGCTTGGGTGTAGCGGCAACCTACGAGCAGTACTTC | CASSLGVAATYEQYF
16 | TRBJ2-5 | TRBV28 | NA | TRBD1 | TGTGCCAGCAGTTCCCTTGGACAGGGGCGGGGAGAGACCCAGTACTTC | CASSSLGQGRGETQYF
15 | TRBJ2-7 | TRBV9 | NA | NA | TGTGCCAGCAGCCTTGGCGGGGTGGGCGGCTACGAGCAGTACTTC | CASSLGGVGGYEQYF
13 | TRBJ2-7 | TRBV10-3 | NA | NA | TGTGCCACCCATCACAGGGAAGGGCTCGAGCAGTACTTC | CATHHREGLEQYF
14 | TRBJ1-1 | TRBV4-2 | NA | NA | TGTGCCAGCAGCCAAAGGGACACGAACACTGAAGCTTTCTTT | CASSQRDTNTEAFF
17 | TRBJ1-1 | TRBV2 | NA | NA | TGTGCCAGCAGCGGGGAGGGGTTCCGCTTTATGAACACTGAAGCTTTCTTT | CASSGEGFRFMNTEAFF
14 | TRBJ1-1 | TRBV29-1 | NA | NA | TGCAGCGCGAGCACAGGGACGTTGGACACTGAAGCTTTCTTT | CSASTGTLDTEAFF
15 | TRBJ2-1 | TRBV7-9 | NA | NA | TGTGCCAGCAGCCACCTAGCGATGGGCTACAATGAGCAGTTCTTC | CASSHLAMGYNEQFF
15 | TRBJ1-3 | TRBV6-5 | NA | NA | TGTGCCAGCAGCGCTGCCCGAGTTTTAGCGGGCACCATATATTTT | CASSAARVLAGTIYF
16 | TRBJ2-2 | TRBV11-2 | NA | TRBD1 | TGTGCCAGCAGCGAAAACCGGGACAGGAACACCGGGGAGCTGTTTTTT | CASSENRDRNTGELFF
14 | TRBJ2-1 | TRBV7-2 | few | TRBD2 | TGTGCCAGCAGCTCTCTTGCAGGGACTAGCGAGCAGTTCTTC | CASSSLAGTSEQFF
14 | TRBJ1-4 | TRBV12-5 | NA | NA | TGTGCTAGTGTTTCCGGGACGGGAGGTGAAAAACTGTTTTTT | CASVSGTGGEKLFF
13 | TRBJ1-6 | TRBV7-8 | NA | NA | TGTGCCAGCAGAACTTTAACAGTAGCACCCCTCCACTTT | CASRTLTVAPLHF
12 | TRBJ1-1 | TRBV12-3/TRBV12-4 | NA | NA | TGTGCCAGCAGTTTATATTCCACTGAAGCTTTCTTT | CASSLYSTEAFF
17 | TRBJ2-2 | TRBV7-6 | NA | TRBD2 | TGTGCCAGCAGCCCAACCGGGACTAGTTGGGGACCCGGGGAGCTGTTTTTT | CASSPTGTSWGPGELFF
13 | TRBJ1-2 | TRBV7-2 | NA | NA | TGTGCCAGCAGCTCTAGACAGGATCGAGGCTACACCTTC | CASSSRQDRGYTF
15 | TRBJ1-2 | TRBV28 | NA | NA | TGTGCCAGCAGTCGTGACAGCTTAGGTTCCTATGGCTACACCTTC | CASSRDSLGSYGYTF
13 | TRBJ2-1 | TRBV27 | NA | NA | TGTGCCAGCAGTTTAAACATTTACAATGAGCAGTTCTTC | CASSLNIYNEQFF
14 | TRBJ1-1 | TRBV10-3 | NA | TRBD1 | TGTGCCATCAATCCGACAGGGGAGAATACTGAAGCTTTCTTT | CAINPTGENTEAFF
15 | TRBJ1-5 | TRBV5-8 | NA | TRBD1 | TGTGCCAGCACCGAGGGGGCTGCTATTAATCAGCCCCAGCATTTT | CASTEGAAINQPQHF
13 | TRBJ2-7 | TRBV30 | NA | TRBD2 | TGTGCCTGGGGGACTAGCGGGAGTTACGAGCAGTACTTC | CAWGTSGSYEQYF
16 | TRBJ2-1 | TRBV3-1/TRBV3-2 | NA | TRBD2 | TGTGCCAGCAGCCAAGTGGTGCTAGCGGGACAAAATGAGCAGTTCTTC | CASSQVVLAGQNEQFF
15 | TRBJ2-5 | TRBV7-9 | NA | TRBD1 | TGTGCCAGCAGTTCCGACAGGGGGTACCAAGAGACCCAGTACTTC | CASSSDRGYQETQYF
14 | TRBJ1-2 | TRBV27 | NA | NA | TGTGCCAGCAGACCTATCGGACAGAGCTATGGCTACACCTTC | CASRPIGQSYGYTF
13 | TRBJ1-1 | TRBV7-7 | NA | TRBD1 | TGTGCTAGCAGCTTTAACAGGGGAACTGAAGCTTTCTTT | CASSFNRGTEAFF
16 | TRBJ1-2 | TRBV5-1 | NA | NA | TGCGCCAGCAGCTTGGGGTGGGACACCCCTAACTATGGCTACACCTTC | CASSLGWDTPNYGYTF
15 | TRBJ1-4 | TRBV5-8 | NA | TRBD1 | TGTGCCAGCAGCCGTGGACAGGGGGGTTATGAAAAACTGTTTTTT | CASSRGQGGYEKLFF
16 | TRBJ1-3 | TRBV29-1 | NA | NA | TGCAGCGTTAGAGCCTCTTGGGCCGACTCTGGAAACACCATATATTTT | CSVRASWADSGNTIYF
12 | TRBJ1-2 | TRBV3-1/TRBV3-2 | NA | NA | TGTGCCAGCAGCCCAACCCAGGGAACCCACACCTTC | CASSPTQGTHTF
14 | TRBJ2-7 | TRBV7-8 | NA | NA | TGTGCCAGCAGCTTCGGGTGGGAGGCCTACGAGCAGTACTTC | CASSFGWEAYEQYF
14 | TRBJ1-6 | TRBV7-9 | NA | TRBD1 | TGTGCCAGCAGCTCCGGACAGGGGGGCTCACCCCTCCACTTT | CASSSGQGGSPLHF
15 | TRBJ2-1 | TRBV5-4 | NA | NA | TGTGCCAGCAGCTTGGAAAACTCCGCGGGACCGGAGCAGTTCTTC | CASSLENSAGPEQFF
15 | TRBJ2-1 | TRBV19 | NA | TRBD1 | TGTGCCAGTAGTATCCGACAGGGGGCAAGCGATGAGCAGTTCTTC | CASSIRQGASDEQFF
15 | TRBJ2-1 | TRBV5-4 | NA | TRBD2 | TGTGCCAGCAGCCCCGGGACTAGCGGGAGTAGCAAGCAGTTCTTC | CASSPGTSGSSKQFF
13 | TRBJ1-1 | TRBV27 | NA | NA | TGTGCCAGCACCCCCCGTCAGGGGTTCGGAGCTTTCTTT | CASTPRQGFGAFF
15 | TRBJ2-7 | TRBV2 | NA | TRBD2 | TGTGCCAGCAGTGGGGGACTAGCGGGAGTCTACGAGCAGTACTTC | CASSGGLAGVYEQYF
14 | TRBJ1-4 | TRBV5-5 | once | TRBD1 | TGTGCCAGCAGCTCCGGACAGGGTCCTGAAAAACTGTTTTTT | CASSSGQGPEKLFF
17 | TRBJ1-3 | TRBV5-4 | NA | NA | TGTGCCAGCAGGCTTACAGGGTCAACCTTCTCTGGAAACACCATATATTTT | CASRLTGSTFSGNTIYF
13 | TRBJ1-2 | TRBV29-1 | once | NA | TGCAGCGTTGAAGACCGGCAGGACTATGGCTACACCTTC | CSVEDRQDYGYTF
16 | TRBJ2-7 | TRBV10-3 | NA | TRBD2 | TGTGCCATCAGTGAGGGCGGTCTAGCGGGAGTTTACGAGCAGTACTTC | CAISEGGLAGVYEQYF